This T cell receptor (beta chain) was recorded in a study of T cells in tumors after PD-1 blockade. Study-level information: Daily vismodegib 150 mg continued in a subset of anti-PD-1-treated patients.

Study-level results: Blood contained 35% to 50% of the tumor's TCR clonotypes.

Produced via immunoSEQ multiplex PCR; TCRdb's table is partial and in-frame only. The sample shows tens of thousands of clones, 73% of them seen only once. V was trimmed by 5 bases and J by 5 bases, leaving 12 bases between them. Per the germline V gene, CDR1 is SGHNT and CDR2 is YENEEA. There are 13 residues in the CDR3. As regards this clone: The antigen is not known.

The rearrangement joins TRBV11-3 to TRBJ1-1, with a weak D call TRBD1 (6 bases). The receptor was isolated from a human donor with basal cell carcinoma. The sequenced sample was PBMCs, obtained after anti-PD-1 treatment. Here the CDR3 reads CASSPYRDTEAFF. In DNA, the CDR3 is TGTGCCAGCAGCCCATACAGGGATACTGAAGCTTTCTTT. Filled out from reference TRBV11-3 and TRBJ1-1, the complete variable domain reads EAGVVQSPRYKIIEKKQPVAFWCNPISGHNTLYWYLQNLGQGPELLIRYENEEAVDDSQLPKDRFSAERLKGVDSTLKIQPAELGDSAVYLCASSPYRDTEAFFGQGTRLTVV.